The T cell receptor beta chain described here comes from a study of CD8+ T cells in alopecia areata. The wider study: Twice a day, 5 to 10 mg of oral tofacitinib was administered to treated patients. The study, taken as a whole, reports: Patients shared TCRs less clearly than mice did, possibly for HLA-related reasons.

This clone has more than one count but fewer than ten. Its antigen remains unidentified. V lost 7 bases to trimming and J lost 5 bases; unmatched junction nucleotides: 4. CDR1 and CDR2 (germline): KGHSH, LQKENI. The CDR3 has 13 amino acids. Sequencing relied on a cDNA template that was reverse transcribed from extracted RNA. Profiled with immunoSEQ multiplex PCR; TCRdb holds only in-frame clones, not every one. Of about 210,000 clones listed, about 50% are singletons. Treatment here: oral pan-JAK inhibitor, 5-10 mg twice daily. The specimen was CD4+ T cells sorted from blood, collected at week 4, from a patient treated with tofacitinib. This TCR was recovered from a human donor with alopecia areata. The genes are TRBV18 and TRBJ2-7; 11 bases are shared with TRBD1. CDR3 region: CASLGQGANEQYF. CDR3 nucleotides: TGTGCCAGCTTAGGACAGGGGGCAAACGAGCAGTACTTC.